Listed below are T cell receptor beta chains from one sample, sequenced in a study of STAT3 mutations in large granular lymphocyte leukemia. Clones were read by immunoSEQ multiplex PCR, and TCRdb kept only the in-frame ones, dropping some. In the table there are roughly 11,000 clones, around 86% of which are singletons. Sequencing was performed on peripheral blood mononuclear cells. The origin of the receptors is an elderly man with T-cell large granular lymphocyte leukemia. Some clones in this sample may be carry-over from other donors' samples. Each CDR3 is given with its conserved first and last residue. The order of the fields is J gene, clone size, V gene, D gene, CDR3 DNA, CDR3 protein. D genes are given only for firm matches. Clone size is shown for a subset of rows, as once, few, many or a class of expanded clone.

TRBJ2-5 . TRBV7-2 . TGTGCCAGCAGCTTCCCGACCCACGGGATGGAGACCCAGTACTTC CASSFPTHGMETQYF
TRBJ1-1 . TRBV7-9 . TGTGCCAGCAGCTTGGGGGGGACTCAAGAAGCTTTCTTT CASSLGGTQEAFF
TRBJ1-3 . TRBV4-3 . TGCGCCAGCAGCCAAGGGGCTTCTGGAAACACCATATATTTT CASSQGASGNTIYF
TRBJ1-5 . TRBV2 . TGTGCCAGCAGTGAGAGCAGGTCCTATAGCAATCAGCCCCAGCATTTT CASSESRSYSNQPQHF
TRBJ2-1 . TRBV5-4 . TGTGCCAGCAGCTTGGACAACGCGGAGAATGAGCAGTTCTTC CASSLDNAENEQFF
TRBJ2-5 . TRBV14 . TGTGCCAGCAGCCAGGACAGACAAGAGACCCAGTACTTC CASSQDRQETQYF
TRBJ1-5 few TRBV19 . TGTGCCAGTACCACTGGAGGGGCCGACGGTCAGCCCCAGCATTTT CASTTGGADGQPQHF
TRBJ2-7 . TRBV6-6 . TGTGCCAGCAGGCCGGGGGACAGAAACTACGAGCAGTACTTC CASRPGDRNYEQYF
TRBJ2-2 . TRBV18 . TGTGCCAGCTCACCACAGCGGACGAACACCGGGGAGCTGTTTTTT CASSPQRTNTGELFF
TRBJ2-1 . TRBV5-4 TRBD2 TGTGCCAGCAGTACTAGCGGGGGGCGGGGTGAGCAGTTCTTC CASSTSGGRGEQFF
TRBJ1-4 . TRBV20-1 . TGCAGCCTGGAAACTAATGAAAAACTGTTTTTT CSLETNEKLFF
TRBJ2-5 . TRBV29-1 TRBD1 TGCAGCGTTGAATGGTTGGACAGGGGAGAGACCCAGTACTTC CSVEWLDRGETQYF
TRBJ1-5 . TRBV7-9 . TGTGCCAGCAGCCGGGAGTGGCAGCAGCCCCAGCATTTT CASSREWQQPQHF
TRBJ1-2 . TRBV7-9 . TGTGCCAGCAGCTTACGGTCCGGGGGGCGAGATGGCTACACCTTC CASSLRSGGRDGYTF
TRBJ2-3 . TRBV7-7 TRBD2 TGTGCTAGCAGCGTTAGCGGGGGGGCGGCAGATACGCAGTATTTT CASSVSGGAADTQYF
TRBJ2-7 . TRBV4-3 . TGCGCCAGCAGCCAAGACCACAACTCCTACGAGCAGTACTTC CASSQDHNSYEQYF
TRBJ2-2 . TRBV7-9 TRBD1 TGTGCCAGCAGCTCGAGGGGGCTGGACACCGGGGAGCTGTTTTTT CASSSRGLDTGELFF
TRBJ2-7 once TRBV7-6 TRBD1 TGTGCCAGCAGCTTCGGGACAGGGCTTGGTGAGCAGTACTTC CASSFGTGLGEQYF